This TCR beta chain was retrieved from a study of CD8 T cells in Susac syndrome. Looking at the study overall: The sequenced Susac syndrome patients comprised 5 or 6 with active disease and roughly 8 in remission.

Negative isolation was used for CD8+ and CD4+ T cells and FACS enrichment for TEMRA cells. When the RNA was reverse transcribed, random hexamers were used with an input of about 0.45 to 1 ug. The method of amplification for TCR beta CDR3 was immunoSEQ multiplex PCR, covering 54 Vbeta and 13 Jbeta. Via MiXCR, TCRdb re-called the immunoSEQ multiplex PCR reads, giving one row per CDR3 protein. This table holds over 150,000 distinct CDR3 sequences, 95% to 97% found once. Germline V lookup: CDR1 SGHTA, CDR2 FQGTGA. The CDR3 covers 13 residues. The ends were cut back, 4 bases at V and 5 bases at J, with 11 bases in the middle. A note on this clonotype: Its target is unknown.

Study results and caveats: CD4+ repertoires of Susac syndrome patients lacked detectable clonal expansion.

The sequence was obtained from a human donor with Susac syndrome. The sample comprised CD4+ T cells from PBMCs. V is TRBV7-3 and J is TRBJ2-5; D unresolved. The DNA of the CDR3 is TGTGCCAGCAGCTACAGTGGGTTCGAGACCCAGTACTTC. This gives the protein CASSYSGFETQYF.